These 18 T cell receptor beta chains came from one sample sequenced in a study of shared clonotypes between healthy human individuals. Terminally differentiated effector memory CD45RA+ cells were left out of the naive CD8 fraction, which was CD45RO-negative and positively selected for CCR7. Assay: immunoSEQ multiplex PCR; the TCRdb copy retains only in-frame clones and omits some. The table lists around 2,000,000 clones, 93% of them singletons. Sequenced sample: naive CD8+ T cells from PBMCs. These receptors were obtained from a man aged 18 to 29 in good health. Some clones in this sample may be carry-over from other donors' samples.

The V call is TRBV15, the J call TRBJ1-5; no clear D. The germline CDR1 and CDR2 sequences are LNHNV and YYDKDF (reference sequence). Trimming left V 1 base short and J 4 bases short, with 14 bases between. The CDR3 totals 16 residues. The CDR3 DNA sequence: TGTGCCACCAGCAGAGGTGCCTCCTCTGGGAATCAGCCCCAGCATTTT. Translation gives CATSRGASSGNQPQHF.

The rearrangement joins TRBV7-9 to TRBJ2-3; a possible D gene is TRBD1 (8 bases). This CDR3 has 16 amino acids. V shed 8 bases and J shed 0 bases, with 18 bases lying between them. Germline V gene data show CDR1 as SEHNR and CDR2 as FQNEAQ (reference sequence). The CDR3 nucleotides are TGTGCCAGCTCCACAGGGGGGGCCTCTAGCACAGATACGCAGTATTTT. This translates into CASSTGGASSTDTQYF.

This chain connects TRBV5-4 to TRBJ1-1; D perhaps matches TRBD1 (6 bases). Germline V lookup: CDR1 SGHNT, CDR2 YYREEE (reference sequence). V was shortened by 1 base and J by 8 bases, with 18 bases between the two germline ends. This CDR3 contains 15 residues. The CDR3 sequence is CASSLTDTTGSEAFF. The DNA of the CDR3 is TGTGCCAGCAGCTTGACTGACACAACAGGGTCCGAAGCTTTCTTT.

The chain combines TRBV7-9 with TRBJ2-1; 7 bases match TRBD2. Trimming at V came to 4 bases and at J to 6 bases, leaving 12 bases not matched to a gene. Per the germline V gene, CDR1 is SEHNR and CDR2 is FQNEAQ (reference sequence). The CDR3 runs 16 residues. The CDR3 protein is CASSSREVAGPNEQFF. The CDR3 DNA follows: TGTGCCAGCAGCTCCCGAGAGGTAGCGGGCCCCAATGAGCAGTTCTTC. Combining the CDR3 with reference TRBV7-9 and TRBJ2-1 gives the whole variable domain DTGVSQNPRHKITKRGQNVTFRCDPISEHNRLYWYRQTLGQGPEFLTYFQNEAQLEKSRLLSDRFSAERPKGSFSTLEIQRTEQGDSAMYLCASSSREVAGPNEQFFGPGTRLTVL.

On this clone: Possible read error: a much larger clone is one base away. The sample contains more than one DNA sequence encoding this CDR3. V is TRBV7-8 and J is TRBJ2-2; unclear D gene. Germline CDR1 is SGHVS and CDR2 is FQNEAQ. CDR3 size: 11 residues. V lost 2 bases and J 8 bases, leaving 3 bases between the germline ends. Written as DNA, the CDR3 is TGTGCCAGCAGCTTAACGGGGGAGCTGTTTTTT. It is translated as CASSLTGELFF.

The DNA for the CDR3 is TGTGCCAGCAGAGTGACGAGTCGGTCTAGCGGGGAGCTGTTTTTT. Its protein is CASRVTSRSSGELFF. The V gene is TRBV6-4, the J gene TRBJ2-2, with no clear D. CDR3 length: 15 residues. From germline, CDR1 is MRHNA and CDR2 SNTAGT. With 6 bases removed from V and 7 bases from J, the gap between germline ends came to 18 bases.

The chain uses TRBV7-6 and TRBJ1-5; D gene uncertain. Germline lookup yields CDR1 SGHVS and CDR2 FNYEAQ. The ends were cut back, 2 bases at V and 7 bases at J, with 12 bases in the middle. The CDR3 loop spans 14 amino acids. CDR3 loop: CASSLRRGQQPQHF. CDR3 nucleotides: TGTGCCAGCAGCTTACGACGGGGTCAACAGCCCCAGCATTTT.

The chain joins TRBV9 to TRBJ2-5; 9 bases map to TRBD1. V lost 3 bases, J lost 3 bases, and 3 bases stayed unmatched. Looked up from germline, CDR1 is SGDLS and CDR2 is YYNGEE. The length of the CDR3 is 14 residues. DNA for the CDR3: TGTGCCAGCAGCGACAGGGGGCGCGAAGAGACCCAGTACTTC. Protein: CASSDRGREETQYF.

J is TRBJ2-1 and V is TRBV5-1; 10 bases match TRBD2. The V and J ends lost 1 base and 4 bases, in that order; junction bases with no gene match: 2. Germline lookup yields CDR1 SGHRS and CDR2 YFSETQ. CDR3 length: 15 residues. The CDR3 DNA is TGCGCCAGCAGCTTGACTAGCGGGGAATACAATGAGCAGTTCTTC. It yields the protein CASSLTSGEYNEQFF.

The genes are TRBV10-3 and TRBJ2-3, with 10 bases identical to TRBD2. CDR3 length: 16 residues. With V trimmed by 3 bases and J by 6 bases, 9 bases remained unmatched. The germline V gene has CDR1 ENHRY and CDR2 SYGVKD. CDR3 nucleotides: TGTGCCATCAGTGAAGCCCCCAGCGGGAGGGCCGATACGCAGTATTTT. The encoded protein is CAISEAPSGRADTQYF.

This chain connects TRBV28 to TRBJ2-4; D not certain. This CDR3 has 13 residues. The V and J ends lost 6 bases and 5 bases respectively, with 11 bases between them. CDR1 is MDHEN and CDR2 is SYDVKM in the germline V gene. Here the CDR3 DNA reads TGTGCCAGCAGCCCAGCCCGTGAAAACATTCAGTACTTC. It codes for CASSPARENIQYF.

In this sample, this clone turned up once. The chain combines TRBV27 with TRBJ2-3, with D tentatively TRBD2 (5 bases). Germline V gene sequence: CDR1 MNHEY, CDR2 SMNVEV (reference sequence). Trimming removed 3 bases from V and 1 base from J, with 20 bases in between. This CDR3 has 18 residues. CDR3 loop: CASSFKSFRRTGTDTQYF. DNA of the CDR3: TGTGCCAGCAGTTTTAAGTCTTTCAGGAGGACTGGCACAGATACGCAGTATTTT.

This clone was seen a single time. CDR3 sequence reads: CSGSRDTQYF. DNA for the CDR3: TGCAGCGGCTCCCGGGATACGCAGTATTTT. This chain links TRBV29-1 with TRBJ2-3; the D is unclear. CDR1 is SQVTM and CDR2 is ANQGSEA in the germline V gene. CDR3 length equals 10 residues. V lost 7 bases, J lost 6 bases, and 8 bases lay in between.

The chain is built from TRBV21-1 and TRBJ1-2. TRBV21-1 is shown as a pseudogene. This CDR3 is built from 16 residues. Here the CDR3 DNA reads TGTGCCAGCAGCAAAGTTAGATTCCGGGGAAACTATGGCTACACCTTC. It codes for CASSKVRFRGNYGYTF.

The chain couples TRBV27 to TRBJ1-5; 7 bases fit TRBD1. This CDR3 spans 16 amino acids. V lost 5 bases to trimming and J lost 4 bases; unmatched junction nucleotides: 11. Germline CDR1 is MNHEY and CDR2 is SMNVEV (reference sequence). The CDR3 sequence: CASSNTRQGPNQPQHF. In DNA, the CDR3 is TGTGCCAGCAGTAACACCCGACAGGGACCGAATCAGCCCCAGCATTTT.

Only one count was recorded for this clone. The gene calls are TRBV28 and TRBJ2-7; the match to TRBD2 covers 12 bases. The ends lost 2 bases at V and 3 bases at J; junction bases unmatched: 11. Germline CDR1 and CDR2: MDHEN and SYDVKM. This CDR3 comprises 18 residues. CDR3 in DNA: TGTGCCAGCAGTTTAGAGGGTGCCGCTAGCGGGAGGGACTACGAGCAGTACTTC. Translation gives CASSLEGAASGRDYEQYF.

With respect to this clone: This same CDR3 is encoded by further DNA sequences in the sample. The rearrangement joins TRBV27 to TRBJ2-1, with 8 bases that match TRBD2. The CDR3 covers 15 residues. The ends lost 6 bases at V and 4 bases at J; junction bases unmatched: 8. Germline CDR1 is MNHEY and CDR2 is SMNVEV (reference sequence). The CDR3 nucleotides read TGTGCCAGCAGCCCGTCAGCGGGAGCTTACAATGAGCAGTTCTTC. Protein product: CASSPSAGAYNEQFF.

This chain links TRBV10-3 with TRBJ1-1; 8 bases agree with TRBD1. Germline CDR1 is ENHRY and CDR2 is SYGVKD. The CDR3 covers 13 residues. V was pared by 6 bases and J by 7 bases, with 7 bases of the junction left unmatched. The CDR3 region is CAIRDGQGGEAFF. In DNA, the CDR3 is TGTGCCATCAGAGACGGACAGGGCGGTGAAGCTTTCTTT.